A single T cell receptor (beta chain) is shown here with its context. The sample is drawn from a study of control samples from healthy donors and cancer patients. From germline, CDR1 is GTSNPN and CDR2 SVGIG (reference sequence). The V gene lost 2 bases and the J gene lost 3 bases, with 16 bases spanning the gap. CDR3 length: 15 amino acids. Generated by immunoSEQ multiplex PCR, the TCRdb table keeps only in-frame clones and is missing some. The table has 150,000 to 200,000 clones, just over 90% seen once. The sample was blood. The sequence was obtained from a man aged 25 to 40 in good health. J is TRBJ1-2 and V is TRBV30; D is uncertain. The CDR3 region has the DNA TGTGCCTGGAGTTACGAGAAGGTGAGGGACTATGGCTACACCTTC. Amino acids: CAWSYEKVRDYGYTF.